Below, one TCR beta chain is given with its context. The entry originates in a study of blood T cell repertoires in COVID-19. Study-wide background: The study drew acute and convalescent COVID-19 samples from the United States, Italy and Spain.

V was clipped by 2 bases and J by 4 bases; unmatched bases: 12. CDR3 length: 17 residues. Germline V lookup: CDR1 MDHEN, CDR2 SYDVKM. Under the authors' procedure: From reference gene primer amplification, estimates of nucleated cell counts were derived. Clones were read by immunoSEQ multiplex PCR, and TCRdb kept only the in-frame ones, dropping some. The DNA gave D and trimming, while V, J and clone size come from that table. The sample gives 200,000 or so clones, 70% to 85% of which show up once; approximately 5.4% is in the top ten. The chain carries TRBV28 and TRBJ2-5; 8 bases line up with TRBD2. The sequence was collected from a woman younger than 45 with acute or convalescent COVID-19. The specimen was peripheral blood. CDR3 sequence: CASSLVFPGGPIETQYF. The CDR3 DNA reads TGTGCCAGCAGTTTAGTTTTCCCGGGAGGGCCGATAGAGACCCAGTACTTC.